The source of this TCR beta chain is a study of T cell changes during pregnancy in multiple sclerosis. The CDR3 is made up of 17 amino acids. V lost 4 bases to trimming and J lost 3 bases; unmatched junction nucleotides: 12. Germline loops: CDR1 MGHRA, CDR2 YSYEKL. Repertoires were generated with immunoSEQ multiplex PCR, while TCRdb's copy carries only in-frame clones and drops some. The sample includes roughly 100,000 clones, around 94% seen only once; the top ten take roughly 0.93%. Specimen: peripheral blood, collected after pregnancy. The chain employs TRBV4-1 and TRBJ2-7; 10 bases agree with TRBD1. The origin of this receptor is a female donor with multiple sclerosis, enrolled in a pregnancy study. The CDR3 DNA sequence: TGCGCCAGCAGCCGCATTACCCGGGACAGGGGACACTACGAGCAGTACTTC. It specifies CASSRITRDRGHYEQYF.